This entry is about one T cell receptor beta chain. Antigen unknown. Germline CDR1 is MGHRA and CDR2 is YSYEKL. There are 15 residues in the CDR3. V was trimmed by 4 bases and J by 6 bases, leaving 16 bases between them. The genomic DNA of each subset was split evenly across several immunoSEQ plates. Assay: immunoSEQ multiplex PCR; the TCRdb copy retains only in-frame clones and omits some. The table records roughly 2,000,000 clones, about 95% of them present only once. This record comes from a study of shared clonotypes between healthy human individuals. Study outcomes and limitations: Relative to their counterparts shared across all four donors, non-shared clonotypes exhibited diminished generation probabilities. Few donors restricted represented genetic and exposure-history diversity. Around 5.3% of naive CD4 clonotypes were shared across four donors.

Naive-designated CD8 cells lacked CD45RO, were positively enriched for CCR7, and omitted terminally differentiated effector memory CD45RA+ cells. The TCR comes from a man aged 18 to 30 in good health. The specimen was naive CD8+ T cells sorted from blood. J is TRBJ1-3 and V is TRBV4-1; TRBD1 is a possible D gene (6 bases). This chain's CDR3 is CASSLQQGLENTIYF. For the CDR3, the DNA is TGCGCCAGCAGCCTACAACAGGGCTTAGAAAACACCATATATTTT.